Listed below are T cell receptor beta chains from one sample, sequenced in a study of tumor-infiltrating lymphocytes in primary liver carcinoma. One entry per CDR3 protein, called by TCRdb with MiXCR from the multiplex PCR reads. This sample has about 97,000 distinct CDR3 sequences, with 65% to 75% found just once. Sequencing was done on a sample of liver tumor tissue from sampling region 2. The receptor set was obtained from a woman in her sixties with primary liver carcinoma and hepatitis B virus infection. The CDR3 runs from the conserved cysteine through the conserved F or W. Fields, in order: CDR3 length, clone size, D gene, J gene, V gene, CDR3 protein, CDR3 DNA. The D gene is left open where the match is weak. The listing skips clone size in some rows; elsewhere it reads once, few, many or a size class.

length: 16; size: -; D: TRBD2; J: TRBJ2-2; V: TRBV11-2; CDR3: CANSRRLAENTGDLSF; DNA: TGTGCCAACAGTCGTCGACTAGCGGAAAACACCGGGGACCTGTCTTTT
length: 15; size: -; D: -; J: TRBJ1-2; V: TRBV11-2; CDR3: CASNLAGGPSYGYTF; DNA: TGTGCCAGCAACTTAGCCGGGGGGCCGAGCTATGGCTACACCTTC
length: 12; size: -; D: -; J: TRBJ2-3; V: TRBV6-6; CDR3: CASSLGTDTEYF; DNA: TGTGCCAGTAGTTTGGGCACAGATACGGAGTATTTT
length: 17; size: once; D: TRBD2; J: TRBJ2-1; V: TRBV11-3; CDR3: CVSSLGRGELGIDEQFF; DNA: TGTGTCAGCAGCTTAGGTCGGGGGGAGTTGGGTATCGATGAGCAGTTCTTC
length: 15; size: few; D: TRBD1; J: TRBJ2-7; V: TRBV28; CDR3: CASSLPGQGAHEQYF; DNA: TGTGCCAGCAGTTTACCGGGACAGGGCGCCCACGAGCAGTACTTC
length: 15; size: -; D: -; J: TRBJ2-1; V: TRBV12-3/TRBV12-4; CDR3: CASRDEREAPNRQFF; DNA: TGTGCCAGCAGAGACGAGCGCGAGGCCCCCAATAGGCAGTTCTTC
length: 15; size: large; D: -; J: TRBJ1-2; V: TRBV11-2; CDR3: CASSLDPGANYGYTF; DNA: TGTGCCAGCAGCTTAGACCCAGGGGCCAACTATGGCTACACCTTC
length: 14; size: -; D: TRBD2; J: TRBJ2-3; V: TRBV5-6; CDR3: CASTLLAPTDTQYF; DNA: TGTGCTAGCACCTTACTAGCGCCCACAGATACGCAGTATTTT
length: 17; size: -; D: TRBD2; J: TRBJ2-4; V: TRBV4-1; CDR3: CTSSQTGTSGSTNIQHF; DNA: TGCACCAGCAGCCAGACCGGGACTAGCGGGAGTACCAACATTCAGCACTTC
length: 15; size: -; D: TRBD1; J: TRBJ2-7; V: TRBV10-3; CDR3: CAISERMTGGYEQYF; DNA: TGTGCCATCAGTGAGAGGATGACAGGGGGCTACGAGCAGTACTTC
length: 13; size: -; D: -; J: TRBJ1-2; V: TRBV29-1; CDR3: CSVAGHGALNDPF; DNA: TGCAGCGTTGCGGGTCATGGGGCATTGAATGACCCCTTC
length: 13; size: -; D: -; J: TRBJ2-2; V: TRBV11-2; CDR3: CASSLGGTAELFF; DNA: TGTGCCAGCAGCTTAGGTGGGACTGCTGAGCTGTTTTTT
length: 16; size: many; D: TRBD1; J: TRBJ2-2; V: TRBV12-5; CDR3: CASGFLTGTGVGELFF; DNA: TGTGCTAGTGGTTTCCTTACCGGGACAGGGGTCGGGGAGCTGTTTTTT
length: 16; size: -; D: -; J: TRBJ2-3; V: TRBV5-6; CDR3: CASSWLGVKGTETQYF; DNA: TGTGCCAGCAGCTGGCTGGGCGTAAAGGGCACAGAAACGCAGTATTTT
length: 12; size: -; D: -; J: TRBJ2-3; V: TRBV14; CDR3: CASSPFTDAQYF; DNA: TGTGCCAGCAGCCCATTCACAGATGCGCAATATTTT
length: 16; size: -; D: TRBD2; J: TRBJ2-1; V: TRBV11-2; CDR3: CVSSPRLAGIYNEQFF; DNA: TGTGTCAGCAGCCCCCGATTAGCGGGAATCTACAATGAGCAGTTCTTC
length: 17; size: -; D: TRBD2; J: TRBJ2-1; V: TRBV29-1; CDR3: CSIHPASGTSRKNAQFF; DNA: TGCAGCATCCACCCGGCTAGCGGGACGTCTCGAAAGAATGCGCAGTTCTTC
length: 17; size: -; D: -; J: TRBJ1-2; V: TRBV11-2; CDR3: CASILDTIRALCYGYTF; DNA: TGTGCCAGCATCTTAGATACGATCAGGGCGCTGTGCTATGGCTACACATTC
length: 13; size: many; D: TRBD1; J: TRBJ1-5; V: TRBV30; CDR3: CAWGGQPNQPQHF; DNA: TGTGCCTGGGGGGGACAGCCGAATCAGCCCCAGCATTTT
length: 13; size: -; D: -; J: TRBJ2-1; V: TRBV6-1; CDR3: CADSVHTFNEQFF; DNA: TGTGCCGACAGTGTCCATACATTCAATGAGCAGTTCTTC